This entry lists 30 T cell receptor beta chains sequenced from one sample in a study of shared clonotypes between healthy human individuals. Clones were sequenced by immunoSEQ multiplex PCR, and TCRdb holds only the in-frame ones, with some missing. The table includes about 2 million clones, roughly 95% detected once. Naive CD8 cells lacked CD45RO and underwent positive selection for CCR7, leaving out terminally differentiated effector memory CD45RA+ cells. Source material: naive CD8+ T cells sorted from blood. The receptors here all came from a man aged 18 to 30 in good health.

This clone was found once. The genes are TRBV4-1 and TRBJ2-7; 7 nucleotides match TRBD1. CDR1 is MGHRA and CDR2 is YSYEKL in the germline V gene. V lost 1 base and J lost 3; bases outside the gene matches: 9. The CDR3 consists of 16 residues. The CDR3 reads CASSQAGQGVDYEQYF. Written as DNA, the CDR3 is TGCGCCAGCAGCCAAGCGGGGCAGGGGGTTGACTACGAGCAGTACTTC.

This clone was observed a single time. J is TRBJ2-3 and V is TRBV4-3, with 8 bases fitting TRBD1. Unmatched junction bases numbered 5, after V lost 0 bases and J lost 3 bases. Germline V gives CDR1 LGHNA, CDR2 YSLEER. This CDR3 comprises 16 residues. CDR3 sequence reads: CASSQETGGLTDTQYF. The CDR3 DNA reads TGCGCCAGCAGCCAAGAAACAGGGGGTTTGACAGATACGCAGTATTTT.

With regard to this clone: Other DNA sequences in this specimen translate into the identical CDR3. The V call is TRBV28, the J call TRBJ1-2, with D unclear. Per the germline V gene, CDR1 is MDHEN and CDR2 is SYDVKM. The CDR3 is 13 amino acids. With 3 bases removed from V and 7 bases from J, the gap between germline ends came to 12 bases. Here the CDR3 DNA reads TGTGCCAGCAGTTTCTCGGAAGGCGGTGGCTACACCTTC. Amino acid sequence: CASSFSEGGGYTF.

The genes are TRBV28 and TRBJ2-5; 8 bases match TRBD1. Germline CDR1 is MDHEN and CDR2 is SYDVKM. The trim removed 0 bases at V and 2 bases at J, leaving 2 bases unmatched. The CDR3 has 15 amino acids. CDR3 sequence: CASSLWDRAQETQYF. The CDR3 DNA follows: TGTGCCAGCAGTTTATGGGACAGGGCGCAAGAGACCCAGTACTTC.

The chain joins TRBV12-5 to TRBJ1-6, with D hard to call. Germline V gives CDR1 LGHNT, CDR2 FRNRAP. V lost 6 bases and J 7 bases, leaving 10 bases between the germline ends. There are 13 residues in the CDR3. CDR3 region: CASGRQDNSPLHF. The CDR3 nucleotides are TGTGCTAGTGGGAGACAAGACAATTCACCCCTCCACTTT.

V and J are TRBV7-2 and TRBJ2-2; D is uncertain. V lost 5 bases and J lost 8, with 12 bases in between. The CDR3 totals 13 residues. Per the germline V gene, CDR1 is SGHTA and CDR2 is FQGNSA. The CDR3 is CASSLIFGGELFF. CDR3 nucleotides: TGTGCCAGCAGCCTCATTTTTGGGGGGGAGCTGTTTTTT.

Notes on this clone: The sample carries other DNA sequences with the same CDR3. V usage is TRBV9 and J usage is TRBJ1-1, with D hard to call. Germline lookup yields CDR1 SGDLS and CDR2 YYNGEE. Between the trimmed V and J ends, which lost 3 bases and 5 bases, there was a span of 11 bases. This CDR3 is 13 amino acids long. For the CDR3, the DNA is TGTGCCAGCAGCGCCGGTCCACGGACTGAAGCTTTCTTT. Its translation: CASSAGPRTEAFF.

The V gene is TRBV7-2, the J gene TRBJ1-5; D gene uncertain. CDR3 length: 15 residues. V dropped 5 bases and J dropped 5 bases, with 16 bases sitting between them. Germline lookup yields CDR1 SGHTA and CDR2 FQGNSA. In nucleotides, the CDR3 is TGTGCCAGCAGCCCTATGTGGGAGAGAGATCAGCCCCAGCATTTT. Translated: CASSPMWERDQPQHF.

This clone has more than one count but fewer than ten. The rearrangement links TRBV19 to TRBJ1-1; maybe TRBD1 (5 bases). Deletions cut 5 bases from V and 2 bases from J, with 12 bases between. CDR3 length: 14 amino acids. The germline gives CDR1 LNHDA, CDR2 SQIVND (reference sequence). This CDR3 reads CASSGRQTNTEAFF. CDR3 in DNA: TGTGCCAGTAGTGGACGACAGACCAACACTGAAGCTTTCTTT.

J is TRBJ2-5 and V is TRBV29-1, with a tentative D call TRBD1 (7 bases). This CDR3 spans 17 amino acids. V was clipped by 6 bases and J by 1 base, with 24 bases between them. From germline, CDR1 is SQVTM and CDR2 ANQGSEA. In DNA, the CDR3 is TGCAGCGTCGGCGGCGGGATTTCGGGACAGCCCCAAGAGACCCAGTACTTC. It specifies CSVGGGISGQPQETQYF.

The chain joins TRBV11-2 to TRBJ2-7, with D possibly being TRBD2 (6 bases). Trimming shortened V by 6 bases and J by 2 bases, and 14 bases separated the two germline ends. The CDR3 has 14 residues. Germline CDR1 and CDR2: SGHAT and FQNNGV. The CDR3 is CASSQGGTAYEQYF. CDR3 DNA sequence: TGTGCCAGCAGTCAGGGCGGGACCGCCTACGAGCAGTACTTC.

A word on this clone: In the same sample, other DNA sequences code for this CDR3. The genes are TRBV4-1 and TRBJ1-1; D gene unclear. The V and J ends lost 1 base and 5 bases respectively, with 5 bases between them. CDR3 length equals 12 residues. The V gene's germline CDR1 is MGHRA and CDR2 YSYEKL. For the CDR3, the DNA is TGCGCCAGCAGCCAAGTAGGAACTGAAGCTTTCTTT. This encodes CASSQVGTEAFF.

The chain is built from TRBV19 and TRBJ1-3; unclear D gene. Trimming shortened V by 6 bases and J by 0 bases, and 18 bases separated the two germline ends. The CDR3 length is 17 residues. Germline V CDR1 and CDR2: LNHDA, SQIVND (reference sequence). The CDR3 sequence: CASRLITSPDSGNTIYF. DNA of the CDR3: TGTGCCAGTAGGTTGATCACGTCTCCGGACTCTGGAAACACCATATATTTT.

The chain is built from TRBV28 and TRBJ2-7; TRBD2 matches at 8 bases. V lost 5 bases, J lost 0 bases, and 6 bases stayed unmatched. The length of the CDR3 is 15 residues. Looked up from germline, CDR1 is MDHEN and CDR2 is SYDVKM. The chain's CDR3 is CASSLAGSNSYEQYF. The CDR3 DNA follows: TGTGCCAGCAGTCTAGCGGGTTCCAACTCCTACGAGCAGTACTTC.

This clone was observed once. The J gene is TRBJ2-5, the V gene TRBV9, with D maybe TRBD1 (6 bases). V was shortened by 5 bases and J by 1 base, with 9 bases between the two germline ends. CDR3 length: 13 residues. Germline V gives CDR1 SGDLS, CDR2 YYNGEE. The CDR3 is CASRPQGQETQYF. The CDR3 region has the DNA TGTGCCAGCAGACCACAGGGCCAAGAGACCCAGTACTTC.

The rearrangement links TRBV4-1 to TRBJ2-3; perhaps TRBD1 as D (6 bases). V lost 0 bases and J 4 bases, leaving 11 bases between the germline ends. Germline V lookup: CDR1 MGHRA, CDR2 YSYEKL. The CDR3 is made up of 15 amino acids. Written as DNA, the CDR3 is TGCGCCAGCAGCCAAGAGACAGGTAGTGCAGATACGCAGTATTTT. It yields the protein CASSQETGSADTQYF.

The genes are TRBV28 and TRBJ2-7; 12 bases align to TRBD2. This CDR3 region has 16 residues. Germline CDR1 reads MDHEN; CDR2 reads SYDVKM. After removal of 4 bases from V and 6 bases from J, the junction contained 10 bases not matched to a gene. The CDR3 here is CASSSSGGAPLCEQYF. In DNA, the CDR3 is TGTGCCAGCAGTTCTAGCGGGGGGGCTCCCCTCTGCGAGCAGTACTTC.

The rearrangement uses TRBV4-1 and TRBJ2-1; the D is unclear. The CDR3 is 16 amino acids. V lost 0 bases and J 6 bases, leaving 15 bases between the germline ends. Germline CDR1 MGHRA, CDR2 YSYEKL. The CDR3 DNA reads as TGCGCCAGCAGCCAAGATCCAGCGTTATTGGTCAATGAGCAGTTCTTC. This translates into CASSQDPALLVNEQFF.

This clone was seen just once. The rearrangement links TRBV27 to TRBJ1-5, with D unresolved. V lost 5 bases to trimming and J lost 0 bases, with 8 bases between them. CDR3 length equals 14 residues. Germline lookup yields CDR1 MNHEY and CDR2 SMNVEV (reference sequence). The CDR3 sequence is CASSPSSSNQPQHF. DNA for the CDR3: TGTGCCAGCAGTCCAAGTAGTAGCAATCAGCCCCAGCATTTT.

The chain links TRBV9 to TRBJ2-7; 7 nucleotides agree with TRBD1. CDR1 is SGDLS, CDR2 YYNGEE, per germline. Unmatched junction bases numbered 10, after V lost 4 bases and J lost 6 bases. This CDR3 contains 14 residues. The CDR3 spells CASSPTTGSAEQYF. The CDR3 region has the DNA TGTGCCAGCAGCCCCACGACAGGGTCGGCCGAGCAGTACTTC.

DNA of the CDR3: TGTGCCAGCAGCCTGGGACAGTTAAGCTATAATTCACCCCTCCACTTT. It encodes CASSLGQLSYNSPLHF. The V gene is TRBV7-9, the J gene TRBJ1-6; 7 bases are shared with TRBD1. Looked up from germline, CDR1 is SEHNR and CDR2 is FQNEAQ (reference sequence). CDR3 length: 16 residues. V lost 5 bases and J lost 3; bases outside the gene matches: 7.

The chain recombines TRBV4-3 with TRBJ2-1, with 9 bases aligning to TRBD2. CDR3 size: 19 residues. The V and J ends lost 4 bases and 0 bases, in that order; junction bases with no gene match: 13. The germline CDR1 and CDR2 sequences are LGHNA and YSLEER. This CDR3 reads CASSRTWLAGSVSYNEQFF. CDR3 DNA sequence: TGCGCCAGCAGCCGTACTTGGCTAGCGGGATCTGTCTCCTACAATGAGCAGTTCTTC.

This rearrangement joins TRBV14 to TRBJ2-7; D perhaps matches TRBD1 (7 bases). V gave up 3 bases and J gave up 1 base, with 16 bases separating them. Per germline, CDR1 SGHDN and CDR2 FVKESK. CDR3 size: 16 residues. CDR3 amino acids: CASSHRDSGLSYEQYF. The CDR3 coding sequence is TGTGCCAGCAGCCACAGGGACAGCGGGTTATCCTACGAGCAGTACTTC.

This chain connects TRBV27 to TRBJ1-1; D is ambiguous. Trimming removed 6 bases at V and 2 bases at J, with 13 bases between. CDR1 is MNHEY, CDR2 SMNVEV, per germline (reference sequence). The length of the CDR3 is 14 residues. The CDR3 region has the DNA TGTGCCAGCAGACTCCAGGCGGTAAACACTGAAGCTTTCTTT. This translates into CASRLQAVNTEAFF.

This clone appeared a single time. The chain couples TRBV7-9 to TRBJ1-1; D unclear. CDR1 is SEHNR and CDR2 is FQNEAQ in the germline V gene (reference sequence). This CDR3 is 14 amino acids long. V dropped 2 bases and J dropped 3 bases, with 10 bases sitting between them. The CDR3 DNA is TGTGCCAGCAGCTTATTTGACGGCTACACTGAAGCTTTCTTT. It is translated as CASSLFDGYTEAFF.

This rearrangement joins TRBV7-9 to TRBJ2-3, with no clear D. V was pared by 7 bases and J by 3 bases, with 14 bases between. The length of the CDR3 is 14 residues. CDR1 is SEHNR, CDR2 FQNEAQ, per germline (reference sequence). The CDR3 sequence is CASTLETATDTQYF. CDR3 sequence (DNA): TGTGCCAGCACCCTTGAGACGGCAACAGATACGCAGTATTTT.

The V gene is TRBV13, the J gene TRBJ2-5, with 11 bases aligning to TRBD2. CDR1 is PRHDT, CDR2 FYEKMQ, per germline (reference sequence). The length of the CDR3 is 16 residues. Trimming removed 4 bases from V and 2 bases from J; junction bases left unmatched: 6. CDR3 DNA sequence: TGTGCCAGCAGCTCAGACCGGACTAGCGGGCAAGAGACCCAGTACTTC. It yields the protein CASSSDRTSGQETQYF.

V and J are TRBV6-5 and TRBJ1-2; D may be TRBD1 (5 bases). Germline loops: CDR1 MNHEY, CDR2 SVGAGI. V was shortened by 7 bases and J by 2 bases, with 11 bases between the two germline ends. The length of the CDR3 is 13 residues. Here the CDR3 reads CASTQGQNYGYTF. The CDR3 DNA reads as TGTGCCAGCACCCAGGGCCAGAACTATGGCTACACCTTC.

The rearrangement uses TRBV10-3 and TRBJ2-5; 9 nucleotides align to TRBD2. With 0 bases clipped from V and 5 bases from J, the junction kept 19 bases outside the gene matches. This CDR3 region has 20 residues. The germline CDR1 and CDR2 sequences are ENHRY and SYGVKD. In DNA, the CDR3 is TGTGCCATCAGTGAGTCGGAGGGACTAGCAACTGGGGGCAACTGGGAGACCCAGTACTTC. This translates into CAISESEGLATGGNWETQYF.

The V and J genes are TRBV20-1 and TRBJ2-7, with a weak D call TRBD1 (6 bases). The CDR3 loop spans 11 amino acids. V was pared by 7 bases and J by 4 bases, with 11 bases between. Germline V lookup: CDR1 DFQATT, CDR2 SNEGSKA (reference sequence). DNA for the CDR3: TGCAGTGTCTCGGACAGTTACGAGCAGTACTTC. Translated: CSVSDSYEQYF.